The 15 T cell receptor beta chains below were found in one sample sequenced in a study of blood T cell repertoires in COVID-19. Only in-frame clones appear in the TCRdb table, and some are missing; sequencing was by immunoSEQ multiplex PCR. The data hold approximately 160,000 clones, with about 92% observed a single time. What was sequenced was peripheral blood. Receptors originate from a woman between 55 and 75 years old with COVID-19, enrolled during active disease.

The V call is TRBV27, the J call TRBJ1-1; no reliable D call. CDR3 length equals 11 residues. Between the trimmed V and J ends, which lost 7 bases and 0 bases, there was a span of 3 bases. Germline V gene data show CDR1 as MNHEY and CDR2 as SMNVEV (reference sequence). As DNA, the CDR3 is TGTGCCAGCAAGCTGAACACTGAAGCTTTCTTT. Translation: CASKLNTEAFF.

The chain employs TRBV7-9 and TRBJ1-2; 8 bases fit TRBD1. The V gene's germline CDR1 is SEHNR and CDR2 FQNEAQ (reference sequence). This CDR3 is 15 amino acids long. Unmatched junction bases numbered 3, after V lost 3 bases and J lost 0 bases. The CDR3 sequence: CASSFRTGSNYGYTF. The CDR3 bases are TGTGCCAGCAGCTTCCGGACAGGGTCTAACTATGGCTACACCTTC.

The rearrangement links TRBV30 to TRBJ1-1, with 8 bases fitting TRBD1. Germline V lookup: CDR1 GTSNPN, CDR2 SVGIG (reference sequence). The V gene end was trimmed by 7 bases and the J gene end by 5 bases; junction bases not matched to a gene: 12. There are 14 residues in the CDR3. Here the CDR3 reads CASIGAGTGTEAFF. The CDR3 DNA reads TGTGCCTCGATCGGAGCCGGGACAGGTACTGAAGCTTTCTTT.

V and J are TRBV18 and TRBJ1-2; the match to TRBD1 covers 7 bases. The germline CDR1 and CDR2 sequences are KGHSH and LQKENI. The CDR3 extends over 15 amino acids. Germline trimming cut 3 bases from V and 4 bases from J; bases unmatched to any gene: 8. Here the CDR3 reads CASSPSSHRGYGYTF. For the CDR3, the DNA is TGTGCCAGCTCACCCTCCTCCCACAGGGGCTATGGCTACACCTTC.

The V gene is TRBV19, the J gene TRBJ1-2; 11 positions agree with TRBD1. CDR1 and CDR2 (germline): LNHDA, SQIVND (reference sequence). CDR3 length: 20 residues. After removal of 7 bases from V and 6 bases from J, the junction contained 25 bases not matched to a gene. Here the CDR3 reads CASKNVLLGTGGRLGDGYTF. In nucleotides, the CDR3 is TGTGCCAGTAAAAATGTTTTACTGGGGACAGGGGGTCGTCTGGGGGATGGCTACACCTTC.

J is TRBJ1-2 and V is TRBV20-1; unclear D gene. CDR3 length: 10 amino acids. Trimming left V 4 bases short and J 8 bases short, with 8 bases between. Germline lookup yields CDR1 DFQATT and CDR2 SNEGSKA (reference sequence). The CDR3 spells CSAMTGGYTF. The CDR3 DNA reads TGCAGTGCTATGACGGGGGGCTACACCTTC.

This chain uses TRBV5-6 with TRBJ2-3; 7 bases are a match to TRBD1. With V trimmed by 4 bases and J by 3 bases, 2 bases remained unmatched. The CDR3 is 13 residues long. In germline, CDR1 is SGHDT, CDR2 YYEEEE. For the CDR3, the DNA is TGTGCCAGCAGCAGGGACAGAACAGATACGCAGTATTTT. Translating it yields CASSRDRTDTQYF.

A single count supports this clone. The gene calls are TRBV6-1 and TRBJ1-1, with D perhaps TRBD1 (6 bases). The germline V gene encodes CDR1 MNHNS and CDR2 SASEGT. This CDR3 is 17 amino acids long. Trimming removed 1 base at V and 0 bases at J, with 15 bases between. The CDR3, as DNA: TGTGCCAGCAGTGAAGTTCCCGGACAGCGTATGAACACTGAAGCTTTCTTT. This sequence encodes CASSEVPGQRMNTEAFF.

This clone has a single count. The genes are TRBV19 and TRBJ1-3; 7 positions match TRBD1. Germline-derived CDR1 and CDR2 are LNHDA and SQIVND (reference sequence). The CDR3 has 14 residues. The trim removed 7 bases at V and 0 bases at J, leaving 3 bases unmatched. The CDR3 DNA sequence: TGTGCCAGTATAAGGGACAGCTCTGGAAACACCATATATTTT. This sequence encodes CASIRDSSGNTIYF.

The chain uses TRBV10-3 and TRBJ2-7; D ambiguous. This CDR3 is built from 16 residues. V lost 6 bases and J lost 5, with 23 bases in between. Germline-derived CDR1 and CDR2 are ENHRY and SYGVKD. The CDR3 sequence: CAIRNPSDTITDEQYF. The CDR3 region has the DNA TGTGCCATCAGAAACCCCAGCGATACTATTACGGACGAGCAGTACTTC.

The chain carries TRBV5-4 and TRBJ2-3; 7 nucleotides match TRBD1. Germline loops: CDR1 SGHNT, CDR2 YYREEE (reference sequence). Losses at the gene ends were 4 bases for V and 1 base for J; bases not matched to a gene: 6. This CDR3 is 15 amino acids long. This CDR3 is CASSTAGQGTDTQYF. The CDR3, as DNA: TGTGCCAGCAGCACAGCTGGACAGGGCACAGATACGCAGTATTTT.

The CDR3 is CASRDQQGSTGELFF. The DNA for the CDR3 is TGTGCCAGCAGGGACCAACAGGGATCCACCGGGGAGCTGTTTTTT. This rearrangement joins TRBV6-5 to TRBJ2-2; a possible D gene is TRBD1 (6 bases). The CDR3 runs 15 residues. Trimming removed 6 bases from V and 4 bases from J, with 15 bases in between. The germline gives CDR1 MNHEY, CDR2 SVGAGI.

The CDR3 nucleotides read TGTGCCAGCAGTGAACAGAGGGATACGCAGTATTTT. Its protein is CASSEQRDTQYF. The rearrangement joins TRBV6-1 to TRBJ2-3; D gene unclear. In germline, CDR1 is MNHNS, CDR2 SASEGT. Trimming shortened V by 2 bases and J by 6 bases, and 6 bases separated the two germline ends. This CDR3 is built from 12 residues.

This chain joins TRBV9 and TRBJ1-6, with 9 bases aligning to TRBD1. Germline V CDR1 and CDR2: SGDLS, YYNGEE. This CDR3 comprises 17 residues. V was clipped by 0 bases and J by 6 bases; unmatched bases: 7. The CDR3 is CASSVAPQGAGNSPLHF. The CDR3 region has the DNA TGTGCCAGCAGCGTAGCTCCACAGGGGGCTGGTAATTCACCCCTCCACTTT.

This clone was counted a single time. The V gene is TRBV19, the J gene TRBJ1-5, with no clear D. With 3 bases removed from V and 10 bases from J, the gap between germline ends came to 16 bases. CDR3 length: 14 residues. Germline CDR1 is LNHDA and CDR2 is SQIVND (reference sequence). The CDR3 DNA sequence: TGTGCCAGTAGTATTTCAGTGGGTCAGGCCCCCCAGCATTTT. It translates to CASSISVGQAPQHF.